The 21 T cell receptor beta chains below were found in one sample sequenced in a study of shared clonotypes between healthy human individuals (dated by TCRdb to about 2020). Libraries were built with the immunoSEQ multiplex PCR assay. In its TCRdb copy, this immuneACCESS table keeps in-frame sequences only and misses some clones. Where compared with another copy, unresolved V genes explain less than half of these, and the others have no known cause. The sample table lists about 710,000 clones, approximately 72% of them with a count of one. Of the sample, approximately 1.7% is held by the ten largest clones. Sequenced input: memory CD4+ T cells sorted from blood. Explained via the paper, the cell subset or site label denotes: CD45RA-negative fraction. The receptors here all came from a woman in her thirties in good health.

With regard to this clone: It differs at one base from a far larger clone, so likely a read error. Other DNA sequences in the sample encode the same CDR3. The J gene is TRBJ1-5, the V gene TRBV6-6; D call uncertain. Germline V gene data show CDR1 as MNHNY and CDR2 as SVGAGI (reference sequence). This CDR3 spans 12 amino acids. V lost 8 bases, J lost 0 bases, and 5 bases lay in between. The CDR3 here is CASGRSNQPQHF. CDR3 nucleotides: TGTGCCAGCGGGCGTAGCAATCAGCCCCAGCATTTT.

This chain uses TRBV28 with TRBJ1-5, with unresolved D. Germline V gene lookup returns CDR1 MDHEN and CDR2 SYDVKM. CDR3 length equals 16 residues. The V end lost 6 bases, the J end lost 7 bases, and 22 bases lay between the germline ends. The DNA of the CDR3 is TGTGCCAGCAGACCCTCCACGGAGGGAATGGGCCAGCCCCAGCATTTT. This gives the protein CASRPSTEGMGQPQHF. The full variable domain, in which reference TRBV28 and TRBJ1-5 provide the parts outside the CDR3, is DVKVTQSSRYLVKRTGEKVFLECVQDMDHENMFWYRQDPGLGLRLIYFSYDVKMKEKGDIPEGYSVSREKKERFSLILESASTNQTSMYLCASRPSTEGMGQPQHFGDGTRLSIL.

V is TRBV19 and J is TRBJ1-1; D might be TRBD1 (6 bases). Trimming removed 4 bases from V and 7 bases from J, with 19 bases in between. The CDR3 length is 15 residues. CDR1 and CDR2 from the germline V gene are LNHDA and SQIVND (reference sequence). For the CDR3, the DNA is TGTGCCAGTAGTACCACCCAAAGGGGGTACGTTGAAGCTTTCTTT. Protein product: CASSTTQRGYVEAFF.

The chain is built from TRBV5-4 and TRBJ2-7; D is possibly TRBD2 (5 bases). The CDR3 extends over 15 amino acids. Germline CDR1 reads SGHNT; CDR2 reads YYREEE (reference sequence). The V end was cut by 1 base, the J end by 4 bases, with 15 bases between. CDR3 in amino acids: CASSLYGNGPYEQYF. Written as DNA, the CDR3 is TGTGCCAGCAGCTTGTACGGGAACGGCCCTTACGAGCAGTACTTC.

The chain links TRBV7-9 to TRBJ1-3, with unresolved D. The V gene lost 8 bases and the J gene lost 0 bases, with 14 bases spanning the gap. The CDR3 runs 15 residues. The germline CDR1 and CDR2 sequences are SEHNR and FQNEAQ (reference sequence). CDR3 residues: CASPGRRNSGNTIYF. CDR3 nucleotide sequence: TGTGCCAGCCCCGGAAGACGGAACTCTGGAAACACCATATATTTT.

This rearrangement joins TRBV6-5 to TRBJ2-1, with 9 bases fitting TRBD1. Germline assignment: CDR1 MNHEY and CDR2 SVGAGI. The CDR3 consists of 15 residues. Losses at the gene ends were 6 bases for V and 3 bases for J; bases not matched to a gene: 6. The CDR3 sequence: CASSRGQGIYNEQFF. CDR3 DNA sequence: TGTGCCAGCAGCCGGGGACAGGGCATCTACAATGAGCAGTTCTTC.

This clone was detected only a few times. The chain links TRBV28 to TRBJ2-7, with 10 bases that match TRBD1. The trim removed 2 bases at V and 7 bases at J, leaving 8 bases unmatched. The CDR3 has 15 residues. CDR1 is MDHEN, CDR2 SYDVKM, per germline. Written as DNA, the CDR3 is TGTGCCAGCAGTTTAGGGGGACAGGGGTCGAGGGAGCAGTACTTC. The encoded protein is CASSLGGQGSREQYF.

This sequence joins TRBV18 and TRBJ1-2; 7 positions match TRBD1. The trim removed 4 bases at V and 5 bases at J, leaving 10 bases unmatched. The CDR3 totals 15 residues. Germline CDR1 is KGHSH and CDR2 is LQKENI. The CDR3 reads CASSQGQRGGYGYTF. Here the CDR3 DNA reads TGTGCCAGCTCACAGGGACAGCGAGGAGGATATGGCTACACCTTC.

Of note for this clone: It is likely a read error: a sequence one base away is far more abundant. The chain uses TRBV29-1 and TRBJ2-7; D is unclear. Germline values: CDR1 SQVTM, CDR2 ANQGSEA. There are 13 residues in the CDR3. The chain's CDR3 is CNVMWRSSYEQYF. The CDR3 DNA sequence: TGCAACGTTATGTGGCGAAGCTCCTACGAGCAGTACTTC.

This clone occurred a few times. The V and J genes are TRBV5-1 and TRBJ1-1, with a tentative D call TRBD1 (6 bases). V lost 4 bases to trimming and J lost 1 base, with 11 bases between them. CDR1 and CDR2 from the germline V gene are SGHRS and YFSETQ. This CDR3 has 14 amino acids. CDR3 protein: CASSKTTGNTEAFF. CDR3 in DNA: TGCGCCAGCAGCAAGACGACAGGGAACACTGAAGCTTTCTTT.

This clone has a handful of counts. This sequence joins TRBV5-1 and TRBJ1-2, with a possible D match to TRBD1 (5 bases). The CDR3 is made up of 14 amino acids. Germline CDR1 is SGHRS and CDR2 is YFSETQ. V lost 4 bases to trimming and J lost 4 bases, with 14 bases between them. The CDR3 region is CASSRTAGTYGYTF. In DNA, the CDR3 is TGCGCCAGCAGCCGGACCGCCGGGACCTATGGCTACACCTTC.

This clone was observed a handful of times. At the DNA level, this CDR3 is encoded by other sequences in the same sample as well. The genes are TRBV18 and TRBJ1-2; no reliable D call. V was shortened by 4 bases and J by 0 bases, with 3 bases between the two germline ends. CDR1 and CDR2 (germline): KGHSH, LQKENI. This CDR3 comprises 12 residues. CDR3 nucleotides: TGTGCCAGCTCACAGGCTAACTATGGCTACACCTTC. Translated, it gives CASSQANYGYTF. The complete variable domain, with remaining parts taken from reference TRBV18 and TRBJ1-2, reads NAGVMQNPRHLVRRRGQEARLRCSPMKGHSHVYWYRQLPEEGLKFMVYLQKENIIDESGMPKERFSAEFPKEGPSILRIQQVVRGDSAAYFCASSQANYGYTFGSGTRLTVV.

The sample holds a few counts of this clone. The CDR3 DNA is TGCGCCAGCAGCCCGACAGGGTTATCTAATGAAAAACTGTTTTTT. Its protein product is CASSPTGLSNEKLFF. V usage is TRBV5-1 and J usage is TRBJ1-4, with 7 nucleotides matching TRBD1. This CDR3 spans 15 amino acids. V lost 4 bases to trimming and J lost 3 bases; unmatched junction nucleotides: 6. Germline values: CDR1 SGHRS, CDR2 YFSETQ.

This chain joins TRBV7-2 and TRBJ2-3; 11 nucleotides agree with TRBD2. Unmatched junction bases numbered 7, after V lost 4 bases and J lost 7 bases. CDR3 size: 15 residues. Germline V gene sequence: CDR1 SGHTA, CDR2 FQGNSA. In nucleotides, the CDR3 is TGTGCCAGCAGCTCGGGACTAGCGGTCCTGAATACGCAGTATTTT. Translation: CASSSGLAVLNTQYF.

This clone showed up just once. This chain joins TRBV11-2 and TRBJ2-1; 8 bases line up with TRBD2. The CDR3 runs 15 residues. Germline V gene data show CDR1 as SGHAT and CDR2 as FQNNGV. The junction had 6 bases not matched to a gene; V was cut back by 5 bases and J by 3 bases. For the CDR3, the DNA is TGTGCCAGCAGCCCCGGGAGGGGTGGCTACAATGAGCAGTTCTTC. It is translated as CASSPGRGGYNEQFF.

This chain's CDR3 is CASSPTGSSGNTIYF. The CDR3, as DNA: TGTGCCAGCAGCCCCACAGGGTCTTCTGGAAACACCATATATTTT. V usage is TRBV28 and J usage is TRBJ1-3; D is possibly TRBD1 (6 bases). The V and J ends lost 6 bases and 1 base respectively, with 13 bases between them. This CDR3 region has 15 residues. Germline V lookup: CDR1 MDHEN, CDR2 SYDVKM.

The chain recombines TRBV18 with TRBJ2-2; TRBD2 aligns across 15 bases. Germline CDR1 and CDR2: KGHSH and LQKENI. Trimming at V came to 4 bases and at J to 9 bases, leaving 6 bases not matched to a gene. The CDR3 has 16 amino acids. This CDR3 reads CASSRGLAGGPRELFF. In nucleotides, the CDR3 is TGTGCCAGCTCACGAGGACTAGCGGGAGGGCCCAGGGAGCTGTTTTTT.

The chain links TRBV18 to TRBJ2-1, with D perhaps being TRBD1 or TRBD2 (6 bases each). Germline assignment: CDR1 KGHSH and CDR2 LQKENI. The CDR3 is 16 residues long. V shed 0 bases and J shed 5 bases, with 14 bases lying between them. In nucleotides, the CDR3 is TGTGCCAGCTCACCACCGCAGGGGCGCGGGAACAATGAGCAGTTCTTC. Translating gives CASSPPQGRGNNEQFF.

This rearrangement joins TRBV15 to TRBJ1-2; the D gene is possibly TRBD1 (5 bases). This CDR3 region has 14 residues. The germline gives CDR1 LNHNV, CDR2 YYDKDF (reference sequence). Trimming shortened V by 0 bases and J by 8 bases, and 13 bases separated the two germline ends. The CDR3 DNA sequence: TGTGCCACCAGCAGAGACCTGGGGGTGATAGGCTACACCTTC. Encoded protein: CATSRDLGVIGYTF.

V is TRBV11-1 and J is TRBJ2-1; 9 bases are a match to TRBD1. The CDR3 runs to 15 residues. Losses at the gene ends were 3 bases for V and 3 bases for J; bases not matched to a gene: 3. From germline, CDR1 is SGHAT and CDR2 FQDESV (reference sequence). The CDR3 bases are TGTGCCAGCAGCTTCGGGACAGGGCACTACAATGAGCAGTTCTTC. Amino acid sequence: CASSFGTGHYNEQFF.

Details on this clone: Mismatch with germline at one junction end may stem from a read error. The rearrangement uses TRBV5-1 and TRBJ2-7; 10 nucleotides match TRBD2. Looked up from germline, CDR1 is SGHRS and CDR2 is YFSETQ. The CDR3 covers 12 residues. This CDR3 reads CASSSQTSGLNF. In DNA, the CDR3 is TGCGCCAGCAGCTCGCAGACTAGCGGGCTCAACTTC.